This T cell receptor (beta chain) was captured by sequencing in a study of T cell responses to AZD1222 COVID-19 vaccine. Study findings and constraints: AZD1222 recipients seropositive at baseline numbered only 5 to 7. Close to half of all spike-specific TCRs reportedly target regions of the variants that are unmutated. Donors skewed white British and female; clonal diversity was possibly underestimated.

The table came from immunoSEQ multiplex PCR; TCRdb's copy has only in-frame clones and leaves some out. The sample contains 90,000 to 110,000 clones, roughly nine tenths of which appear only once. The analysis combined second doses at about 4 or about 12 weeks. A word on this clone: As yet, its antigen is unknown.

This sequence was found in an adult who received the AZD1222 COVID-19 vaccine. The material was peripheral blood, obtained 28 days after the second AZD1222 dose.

Here the CDR3 reads CASTSGHQPQHF. The CDR3 region has the DNA TGTGCCAGCACATCAGGGCATCAGCCCCAGCATTTT. V and J are TRBV28 and TRBJ1-5; possibly TRBD1 for D (5 bases). The CDR3 is 12 residues long. Trimming stripped 7 bases from V and 5 bases from J, with 9 bases between. Germline loops: CDR1 MDHEN, CDR2 SYDVKM.